Listed below are T cell receptor beta chains from one sample, sequenced in a study of response to subunit inactivated influenza vaccine. In TCRdb, the RT-PCR reads were re-called with MiXCR into one record per CDR3 protein. Seen here are about 800,000 distinct CDR3 sequences, about 20% observed once, and the top ten hold roughly 10%. The sample in question was PBMCs from blood, obtained 5 to 6 days after vaccination. These receptor sequences come from a man aged 50 or older who received an inactivated influenza vaccine. CDR3s include the opening cysteine and the closing phenylalanine or tryptophan.

CASSPLVAGGSVINEQFF,TRBV3-1,TRBJ2-1
CASSPRTLPNTGELFF,TRBV7-2,TRBJ2-2
CATSDFLGEQYF,TRBV24-1,TRBJ2-7
CASSPSQGEAFF,TRBV19,TRBJ1-1
CASSQDLAGGPDTQYF,TRBV4-2,TRBJ2-3
CASSLSGGIAKNIQYF,TRBV11-1,TRBJ2-4
CAIPPTRGERGDQPQHF,TRBV27,TRBJ1-5
CSARTRRLETQYF,TRBV29-1,TRBJ2-5
CASSPKELPYFEQYF,TRBV18,TRBJ2-7
CASSQDPGIEREKLFF,TRBV4-1,TRBJ1-4
CASSLGPDAYNEQFF,TRBV7-2,TRBJ2-1
CASRRTSGSSYEQYF,TRBV28,TRBJ2-7
CASSLAATAFSSPLHF,TRBV7-2,TRBJ1-6
CSARKELMETQYF,TRBV20-1,TRBJ2-5
CASSVGGRASGDTQYF,TRBV4-3,TRBJ2-3
CASRTSGDAYEQYF,TRBV28,TRBJ2-7
CASSSTRAYEQYF,TRBV7-2,TRBJ2-7
CASSSATGGLAKNIQYF,TRBV6-2/TRBV6-3,TRBJ2-4
CASRTGLAGEETQYF,TRBV12-3/TRBV12-4,TRBJ2-5
CASSPGNTGAQPQHF,TRBV18,TRBJ1-5
CASSEGDTQETQYF,TRBV2,TRBJ2-5
CASSSGQPTPLHF,TRBV12-3/TRBV12-4,TRBJ1-6
CASSLVRWPGLDKVTQYF,TRBV11-2,TRBJ2-3
CASSPGLLMTSGRGTDTQYF,TRBV5-6,TRBJ2-3
CASSLKILAETQYF,TRBV28,TRBJ2-5
CSARDVTSGRIDTQYF,TRBV20-1,TRBJ2-3
CASTPGRLYGYTF,TRBV5-1,TRBJ1-2
CASRIGENTGELFF,TRBV5-1,TRBJ2-2
CSATGRGGAYYEQYF,TRBV29-1,TRBJ2-7
CSVAPGGGGNTIYF,TRBV29-1,TRBJ1-3
CASSEGFREDYEQYF,TRBV10-1,TRBJ2-7
CGSSYPVTGANVLTF,TRBV6-2/TRBV6-3,TRBJ2-6
CSVKQGSTDTQYF,TRBV29-1,TRBJ2-3
CASSLATWQGTGYTF,TRBV7-2,TRBJ1-2
CASSPTGGTVGETQYF,TRBV7-9,TRBJ2-5
CASSLASSGSYNEQFF,TRBV5-1,TRBJ2-1
CASSYSHGGNQPQHF,TRBV6-5,TRBJ1-5
CASSLSWSAGSNSYEQYF,TRBV11-2,TRBJ2-7
CSARVRGLLGEQYF,TRBV20-1,TRBJ2-7
CATSDWTPRETQYF,TRBV24-1,TRBJ2-5
CASSSRDRRFFRLNEHTEAFF,TRBV5-1,TRBJ1-1
CASSVGGATRETQYF,TRBV9,TRBJ2-5